This TCR beta chain was captured by sequencing in a study of T cell responses to AZD1222 COVID-19 vaccine. Broader study findings: The donors showed a predominance of white British ancestry and of females, with possible underestimation of clonal diversity.

Germline assignment: CDR1 SGHDN and CDR2 FVKESK. With 3 bases clipped from V and 1 base from J, the junction kept 4 bases outside the gene matches. The CDR3 spans 17 residues. The protocol was immunoSEQ multiplex PCR, while the TCRdb copy is restricted to in-frame clones and leaves out a portion. The sample includes 150,000 to 200,000 clones, approximately 95% of them seen just once. Points on this clone: The antigen is unknown.

The sequencing used peripheral blood, collected on day 0 of AZD1222 vaccination. The clonotype originates from an adult in good health. The chain couples TRBV14 to TRBJ1-6, with 9 bases lining up with TRBD1. Written as DNA, the CDR3 is TGTGCCAGCAGCCAGGGACAGGGCCTATCCTATAATTCACCCCTCCACTTT. Translated, it gives CASSQGQGLSYNSPLHF.